This TCR beta chain was captured by sequencing in a study of shared clonotypes between healthy human individuals. General observations from the study: Represented diversity, genetic and exposure-history alike, was limited by few donors.

Germline V gene sequence: CDR1 SGHRS, CDR2 YFSETQ. CDR3 size: 13 residues. With 2 bases clipped from V and 11 bases from J, the junction kept 2 bases outside the gene matches. Assay: immunoSEQ multiplex PCR; the TCRdb copy retains only in-frame clones and omits some. The table lists 2 million to 2.5 million clones, around 95% of them singletons. Concerning this clone: Its specificity is not known.

The TCR comes from a man younger than 35 in good health. Input material: naive CD4+ T cells sorted from blood. Indicated subset: CD45RA+ positively selected. V and J are TRBV5-1 and TRBJ1-6; 9 bases are shared with TRBD1. This chain's CDR3 is CASSFWTGAPLHF. CDR3 bases: TGCGCCAGCAGCTTCTGGACAGGGGCACCCCTCCACTTT.